Shown below are 8 T cell receptor beta chains from a single sample sequenced in a study of technical replicates of blood from a few donors. The repertoire was sequenced with immunoSEQ multiplex PCR; TCRdb's copy has only in-frame clones and lacks some. This table holds roughly 71,000 clones, approximately 94% found once. Sequenced sample: T cells isolated from PBMCs. All receptors derive from a human donor in good health.

The chain combines TRBV6-5 with TRBJ1-1; 7 nucleotides align to TRBD1. The junction had 9 bases not matched to a gene; V was cut back by 6 bases and J by 5 bases. Germline CDR1 and CDR2: MNHEY and SVGAGI. There are 14 residues in the CDR3. This CDR3 is CASRVDRERTEAFF. Here the CDR3 DNA reads TGTGCCAGCAGAGTCGACAGGGAGAGAACTGAAGCTTTCTTT.

The J gene is TRBJ2-7, the V gene TRBV7-2; no clear D gene. Looked up from germline, CDR1 is SGHTA and CDR2 is FQGNSA. The ends were cut back, 6 bases at V and 0 bases at J, with 15 bases in the middle. CDR3 length: 15 residues. CDR3 nucleotides: TGTGCCAGCAGTCAAGGTGCGGTTAGCTCCTACGAGCAGTACTTC. This encodes CASSQGAVSSYEQYF.

The chain couples TRBV21-1 to TRBJ2-7; the table names TRBD2, a call not compared with the DNA. TRBV21-1 is deemed a pseudogene. The CDR3 covers 13 residues. The CDR3 coding sequence is TGTGCCAGCAGCCGATTGACTGGAGCCGAGCAGTACTTC. Translating gives CASSRLTGAEQYF.

The chain recombines TRBV7-8 with TRBJ2-7; no firm D call. CDR3 length: 14 residues. Germline CDR1 SGHVS, CDR2 FQNEAQ. Trimming pared 6 bases from V and 6 bases from J, leaving 18 bases between. In nucleotides, the CDR3 is TGTGCCAGCAGTTTATCCCACTCAAACTCCGAGCAGTACTTC. Its protein product is CASSLSHSNSEQYF.

The chain joins TRBV5-1 to TRBJ2-2; 7 nucleotides agree with TRBD1. From germline, CDR1 is SGHRS and CDR2 YFSETQ. J lost 3 bases, V lost 4 bases, and 6 bases had no gene match. The CDR3 has 15 residues. In DNA, the CDR3 is TGCGCCAGCAGCCCCCGGGACAGACACACCGGGGAGCTGTTTTTT. It codes for CASSPRDRHTGELFF.

The V and J genes are TRBV7-8 and TRBJ2-7, with TRBD2 matching over 10 bases. The CDR3 runs to 15 residues. Trimming took 2 bases from V and 5 from J; bases not matched to a gene: 6. The germline V gene encodes CDR1 SGHVS and CDR2 FQNEAQ. The CDR3 protein is CASSLFGLAGDEQYF. CDR3 DNA sequence: TGTGCCAGCAGCTTATTCGGCCTAGCGGGAGACGAGCAGTACTTC.

CDR3 region: CASSLLNRGQGSGANVLTF. CDR3 bases: TGCGCCAGCAGCCTACTTAACCGGGGACAGGGATCCGGGGCCAACGTCCTGACTTTC. The J gene is TRBJ2-6, the V gene TRBV4-1; 9 nucleotides align to TRBD1. V was clipped by 4 bases and J by 4 bases; unmatched bases: 14. The length of the CDR3 is 19 residues. The V gene's germline CDR1 is MGHRA and CDR2 YSYEKL.

This clone was picked up one time. V and J are TRBV10-1 and TRBJ2-2, with D unclear. The germline V and J ends were trimmed by 6 bases and 2 bases, with 13 bases remaining between them. The germline CDR1 and CDR2 sequences are WNHNN and SYGVQD (reference sequence). The CDR3 covers 15 residues. This CDR3 is CASRSGNSNTGELFF. Here the CDR3 DNA reads TGCGCCAGCAGGTCAGGAAACAGCAACACCGGGGAGCTGTTTTTT.